Listed below are T cell receptor beta chains from one sample, sequenced in a study of response to subunit inactivated influenza vaccine. TCRdb reprocessed the RT-PCR reads via MiXCR and lists one record per CDR3 protein. The sample has roughly 700,000 distinct CDR3 sequences; around 13% are singletons. Sample: PBMCs from blood, taken approximately 15 days before vaccination. These receptors were taken from a man aged 50-59 years who received an inactivated influenza vaccine. The CDR3 runs from the conserved cysteine through the conserved F or W. A D gene is named only where the DNA matches it firmly. Size is stated for part of the rows, as once, few or many counts, or as a class when the clone is expanded.

>NA|TRBJ2-5|TRBV20-1|NA
CSASLGGAKETQYF
TGCAGTGCTAGCTTGGGGGGGGCCAAAGAGACCCAGTACTTC
>few|TRBJ1-2|TRBV15|NA
CATSRGQAYGYTF
TGTGCCACCAGCAGAGGGCAGGCCTATGGCTACACCTTC
>few|TRBJ2-3|TRBV4-1|NA
CASSQDAGYRTQYF
TGCGCCAGCAGCCAAGATGCAGGGTATCGTACGCAGTATTTT
>NA|TRBJ2-1|TRBV3-1|NA
CASSQGFREQFF
TGTGCCAGCAGCCAAGGGTTTCGCGAGCAGTTCTTC
>NA|TRBJ2-5|TRBV20-1|TRBD1
CSAATGGKETQYF
TGCAGTGCTGCGACAGGGGGCAAGGAGACCCAGTACTTC
>once|TRBJ1-5|TRBV18|NA
CASSPTAGGVGGNQPQHF
TGTGCCAGCTCACCAACGGCTGGGGGCGTTGGTGGCAATCAGCCCCAGCATTTT
>NA|TRBJ1-6|TRBV4-3|NA
CASSQETGSYNSPLHF
TGCGCCAGCAGCCAGGAAACAGGCTCCTATAATTCACCCCTCCACTTT
>many|TRBJ2-2|TRBV5-6|NA
CASSFRDTNTGELFF
TGTGCCAGCAGCTTCAGGGATACGAACACCGGGGAGCTGTTTTTT
>few|TRBJ2-7|TRBV4-2|NA
CASSQDEGGLYEQYF
TGTGCCAGCAGCCAAGACGAGGGAGGATTATACGAGCAGTACTTC
>few|TRBJ2-3|TRBV2|TRBD2
CASSSGGVGTQYF
TGTGCCAGCAGTAGCGGGGGGGTGGGTACGCAGTATTTT
>many|TRBJ1-1|TRBV7-2|NA
CASSASLNTEAFF
TGTGCCAGCAGCGCTTCCTTGAACACTGAAGCTTTCTTT
>NA|TRBJ2-3|TRBV7-2|NA
CASSLSGGGLTDTQYF
TGTGCCAGCAGCTTGTCGGGGGGCGGTCTAACAGATACGCAGTATTTT
>NA|TRBJ1-1|TRBV6-7|NA
CASSYSSRDTEAFF
TGTGCCAGCAGTTACTCGTCCAGGGACACTGAAGCTTTCTTT
>NA|TRBJ2-1|TRBV12-3/TRBV12-4|TRBD2
CASSPGKRGNNEQFF
TGTGCCAGCAGCCCCGGGAAGCGGGGGAACAATGAGCAGTTCTTC
>few|TRBJ2-7|TRBV6-1|TRBD2
CASSQGTSGGYEQYF
TGTGCCAGCAGTCAGGGGACTAGCGGGGGCTACGAGCAGTACTTC
>NA|TRBJ2-2|TRBV4-3|NA
CASSLDSRAGELFF
TGCGCCAGCAGCTTAGACTCTAGGGCCGGGGAGCTGTTTTTT
>few|TRBJ1-2|TRBV19|NA
CASMPNTRPYYGYTF
TGTGCCAGCATGCCAAACACGAGACCTTATTATGGCTACACCTTC
>NA|TRBJ2-5|TRBV12-3/TRBV12-4|NA
CASSDLRGAETQYF
TGTGCCAGCAGTGATTTAAGGGGGGCAGAGACCCAGTACTTC
>few|TRBJ2-3|TRBV5-1|NA
CASSPNGKSTDTQYF
TGCGCCAGCAGCCCAAACGGGAAAAGCACAGATACGCAGTATTTT
>NA|TRBJ1-4|TRBV7-2|TRBD1
CASSLQRTGDEKLFF
TGTGCCAGCAGCTTACAGAGGACAGGGGATGAAAAACTGTTTTTT
>many|TRBJ2-7|TRBV6-6|NA
CASSLLLAYEQYF
TGTGCCAGCAGCCTACTCTTAGCCTACGAGCAGTACTTC
>NA|TRBJ1-1|TRBV6-1|NA
CASMPDARGSMNTEAFF
TGTGCCAGCATGCCCGACGCGAGGGGCAGCATGAACACTGAAGCTTTCTTT
>NA|TRBJ1-2|TRBV20-1|NA
CSARAQGHNLEGYTF
TGCAGTGCTAGGGCCCAGGGACATAACTTAGAGGGCTACACCTTC
>few|TRBJ2-1|TRBV28|TRBD2
CASSVSLASSSYNEQFF
TGTGCCAGCAGTGTCTCACTAGCGTCTAGCTCCTACAATGAGCAGTTCTTC
>NA|TRBJ1-2|TRBV6-1|NA
CASRLDGHYGYTF
TGTGCCAGCAGACTGGACGGACACTATGGCTACACCTTC
>few|TRBJ1-6|TRBV27|NA
CASRPLEDRNSPLHF
TGTGCCAGCAGACCCCTAGAAGACAGGAATTCACCCCTCCACTTT
>few|TRBJ2-3|TRBV20-1|TRBD2
CSASGTSGTADTQYF
TGCAGTGCTAGCGGGACTAGCGGGACGGCAGATACGCAGTATTTT
>many|TRBJ2-1|TRBV28|TRBD1
CASSPSQDRGNEQFF
TGTGCCAGCAGTCCATCCCAAGACAGGGGCAATGAGCAGTTCTTC
>NA|TRBJ2-4|TRBV5-6|NA
CASSLGSEGWSNIQYF
TGTGCCAGCAGCTTGGGGAGCGAGGGGTGGTCGAACATTCAGTACTTC
>NA|TRBJ2-1|TRBV11-2|NA
CASSTGQEQFF
TGTGCCAGCAGCACCGGACAAGAGCAGTTCTTC
>many|TRBJ2-1|TRBV30|TRBD1
CAWSEVGTEGQFF
TGTGCCTGGAGTGAGGTTGGGACAGAGGGGCAGTTCTTC
>few|TRBJ2-4|TRBV2|NA
CASSENLTFKNIQYF
TGTGCCAGCAGTGAAAACCTAACGTTTAAAAACATTCAGTACTTC
>many|TRBJ2-7|TRBV11-2|NA
CASSLGAGNYEQYF
TGTGCCAGCAGCTTAGGGGCAGGGAACTACGAGCAGTACTTC
>NA|TRBJ2-5|TRBV20-1|TRBD2
CSAGTSGYQETQYF
TGCAGTGCCGGGACTAGCGGGTACCAAGAGACCCAGTACTTC
>NA|TRBJ2-7|TRBV7-2|TRBD2
CASRVTSGDAYEQYF
TGTGCCAGCAGGGTAACTAGCGGAGACGCTTACGAGCAGTACTTC
>few|TRBJ2-7|TRBV10-3|NA
CAISAETATYEQYF
TGTGCCATCAGTGCGGAGACCGCTACCTACGAGCAGTACTTC
>NA|TRBJ2-1|TRBV12-3/TRBV12-4|TRBD2
CASSWGTSGSGEQFF
TGTGCCAGCAGTTGGGGGACTAGCGGGAGTGGAGAGCAGTTCTTC
>few|TRBJ1-1|TRBV12-3/TRBV12-4|NA
CASSLYSGRTEAFF
TGTGCCAGCAGTTTATATTCAGGGCGGACTGAAGCTTTCTTT
>few|TRBJ1-6|TRBV5-1|TRBD1
CASSGGQRPSPLHF
TGCGCCAGCAGCGGGGGACAGCGTCCTTCACCCCTCCACTTT
>many|TRBJ1-2|TRBV29-1|TRBD1
CSVEEGETGSGYTF
TGCAGCGTTGAAGAGGGGGAGACAGGGAGTGGCTACACCTTC